This T cell receptor beta chain was sequenced in a study of blood T cell repertoires in COVID-19. Trimming cost V 7 bases and J 3 bases; bases outside gene matches: 16. CDR1 and CDR2 from the germline V gene are SQVTM and ANQGSEA. The CDR3 totals 16 residues. The authors' processing: Nucleated cell counts were estimated from reference gene primer amplification. The repertoire was sequenced with immunoSEQ multiplex PCR; TCRdb's copy has only in-frame clones and lacks some. V and J calls and clone size are given by that table; D and trimming were obtained from the DNA. Here the sample spans 250,000 or so clones, more than 75% being singletons.

This TCR came from a woman aged 70-85 years with active or convalescent COVID-19. The rearrangement joins TRBV29-1 to TRBJ1-2; TRBD1 matches at 8 bases. Sequenced sample: peripheral blood. CDR3 sequence reads: CSASPGQGIRDYGYTF. CDR3 DNA sequence: TGCAGCGCCTCTCCAGGACAGGGCATAAGGGACTATGGCTACACCTTC. Complete variable domain (other parts from reference TRBV29-1 and TRBJ1-2): SAVISQKPSRDICQRGTSLTIQCQVDSQVTMMFWYRQQPGQSLTLIATANQGSEATYESGFVIDKFPISRPNLTFSTLTVSNMSPEDSSIYLCSASPGQGIRDYGYTFGSGTRLTVV.